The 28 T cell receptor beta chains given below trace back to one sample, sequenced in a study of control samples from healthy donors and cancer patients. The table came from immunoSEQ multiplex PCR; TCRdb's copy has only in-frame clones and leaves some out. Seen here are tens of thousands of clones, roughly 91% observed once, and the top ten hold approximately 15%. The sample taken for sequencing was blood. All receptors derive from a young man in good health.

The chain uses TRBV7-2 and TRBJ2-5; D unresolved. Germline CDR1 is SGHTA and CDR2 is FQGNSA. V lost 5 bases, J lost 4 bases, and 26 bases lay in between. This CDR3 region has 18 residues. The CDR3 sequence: CASSPQPKANLKGETQYF. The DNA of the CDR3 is TGTGCCAGCAGCCCCCAACCAAAGGCGAATCTCAAGGGAGAGACCCAGTACTTC. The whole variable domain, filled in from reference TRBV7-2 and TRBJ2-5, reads GAGVSQSPSNKVTEKGKDVELRCDPISGHTALYWYRQSLGQGLEFLIYFQGNSAPDKSGLPSDRFSAERTGGSVSTLTIQRTQQEDSAVYLCASSPQPKANLKGETQYFGPGTRLLVL.

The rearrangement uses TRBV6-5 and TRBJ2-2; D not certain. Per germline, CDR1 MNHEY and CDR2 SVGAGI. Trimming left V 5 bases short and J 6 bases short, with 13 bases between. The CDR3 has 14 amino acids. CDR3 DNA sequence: TGTGCCAGCAGTAGACAACCCGCAGCCGGGGAGCTGTTTTTT. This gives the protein CASSRQPAAGELFF.

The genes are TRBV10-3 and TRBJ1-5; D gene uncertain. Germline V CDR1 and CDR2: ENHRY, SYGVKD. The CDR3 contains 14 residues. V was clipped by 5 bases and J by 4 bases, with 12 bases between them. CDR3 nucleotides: TGTGCCATCAGTCCCGTAGCGGATAATCAGCCCCAGCATTTT. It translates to CAISPVADNQPQHF.

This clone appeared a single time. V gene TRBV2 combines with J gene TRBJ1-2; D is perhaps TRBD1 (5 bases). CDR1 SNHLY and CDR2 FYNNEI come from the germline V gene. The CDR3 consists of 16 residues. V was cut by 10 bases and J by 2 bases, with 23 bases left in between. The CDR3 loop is CAILRTLTTINYGYTF. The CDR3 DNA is TGTGCCATACTGAGGACACTTACGACGATCAACTATGGCTACACCTTC. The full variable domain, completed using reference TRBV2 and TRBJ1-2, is EPEVTQTPSHQVTQMGQEVILRCVPISNHLYFYWYRQILGQKVEFLVSFYNNEISEKSEIFDDQFSVERPDGSNFTLKIRSTKLEDSAMYFCAILRTLTTINYGYTFGSGTRLTVV.

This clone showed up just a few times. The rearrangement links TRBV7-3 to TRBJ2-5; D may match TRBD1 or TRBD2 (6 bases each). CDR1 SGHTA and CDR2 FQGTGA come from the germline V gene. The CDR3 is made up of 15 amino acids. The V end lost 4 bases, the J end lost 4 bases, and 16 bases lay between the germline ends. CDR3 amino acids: CASSYTGGRGETQYF. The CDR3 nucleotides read TGTGCCAGCAGCTACACCGGGGGCAGGGGAGAGACCCAGTACTTC.

The CDR3 here is CASSDLLTGGLTTQYF. Written as DNA, the CDR3 is TGTGCCAGCAGTGACTTATTGACAGGGGGCTTAACGACGCAGTATTTT. V usage is TRBV6-4 and J usage is TRBJ2-3; TRBD1 matches at 10 bases. The CDR3 has 16 residues. CDR1 is MRHNA and CDR2 is SNTAGT in the germline V gene. J was trimmed by 9 bases and V by 1 base; bases with no gene match: 10.

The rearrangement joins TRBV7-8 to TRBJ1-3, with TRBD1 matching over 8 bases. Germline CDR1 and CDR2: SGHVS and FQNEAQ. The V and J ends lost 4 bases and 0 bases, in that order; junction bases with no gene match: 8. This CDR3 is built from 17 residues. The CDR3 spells CASSSSTGVRSGNTIYF. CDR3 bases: TGTGCCAGCAGCTCCTCGACAGGGGTCCGCTCTGGAAACACCATATATTTT.

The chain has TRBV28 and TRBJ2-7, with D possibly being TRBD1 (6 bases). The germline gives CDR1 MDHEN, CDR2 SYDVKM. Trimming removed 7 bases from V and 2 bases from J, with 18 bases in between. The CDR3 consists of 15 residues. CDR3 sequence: CASTKGQGWAYEQYF. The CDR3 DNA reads TGTGCCAGCACTAAAGGGCAGGGGTGGGCCTACGAGCAGTACTTC. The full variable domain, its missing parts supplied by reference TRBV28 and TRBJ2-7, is DVKVTQSSRYLVKRTGEKVFLECVQDMDHENMFWYRQDPGLGLRLIYFSYDVKMKEKGDIPEGYSVSREKKERFSLILESASTNQTSMYLCASTKGQGWAYEQYFGPGTRLTVT.

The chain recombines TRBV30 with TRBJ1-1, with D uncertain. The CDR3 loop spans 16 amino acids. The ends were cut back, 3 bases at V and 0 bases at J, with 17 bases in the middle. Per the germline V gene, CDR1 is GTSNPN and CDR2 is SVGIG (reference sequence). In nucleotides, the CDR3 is TGTGCCTGGAGACCGGGGATTATTAGTGTGAACACTGAAGCTTTCTTT. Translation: CAWRPGIISVNTEAFF.

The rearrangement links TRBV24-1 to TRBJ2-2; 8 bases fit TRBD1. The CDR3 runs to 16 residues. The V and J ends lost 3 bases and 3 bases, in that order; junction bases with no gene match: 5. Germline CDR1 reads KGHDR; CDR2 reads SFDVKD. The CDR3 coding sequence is TGTGCCACCAGTGATGCAACAGGGGGGCACACCGGGGAGCTGTTTTTT. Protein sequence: CATSDATGGHTGELFF.

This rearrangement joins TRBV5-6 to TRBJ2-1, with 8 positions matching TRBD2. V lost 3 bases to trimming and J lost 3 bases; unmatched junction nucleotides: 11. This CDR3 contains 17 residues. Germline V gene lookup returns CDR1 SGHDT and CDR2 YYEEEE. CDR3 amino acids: CASSSTLTSAYYNEQFF. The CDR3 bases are TGTGCCAGCAGCTCGACTTTGACTAGCGCTTACTACAATGAGCAGTTCTTC.

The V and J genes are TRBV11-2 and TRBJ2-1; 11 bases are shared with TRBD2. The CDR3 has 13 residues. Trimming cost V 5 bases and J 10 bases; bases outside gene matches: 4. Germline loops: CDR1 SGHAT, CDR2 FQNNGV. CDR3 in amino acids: CASSLRTSGEQFF. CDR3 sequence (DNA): TGTGCCAGCAGCCTACGGACTAGCGGGGAGCAGTTCTTC. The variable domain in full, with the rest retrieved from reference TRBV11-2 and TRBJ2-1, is EAGVAQSPRYKIIEKRQSVAFWCNPISGHATLYWYQQILGQGPKLLIQFQNNGVVDDSQLPKDRFSAERLKGVDSTLKIQPAKLEDSAVYLCASSLRTSGEQFFGPGTRLTVL.

The CDR3, as DNA: TGTGCCAGCAGCCAAGATACGGGATCGGTTGGGTTCTTC. It encodes CASSQDTGSVGFF. This sequence joins TRBV14 and TRBJ2-1, with a weak D call TRBD2 (5 bases). The CDR3 is 13 amino acids. The germline CDR1 and CDR2 sequences are SGHDN and FVKESK. V lost 0 bases, J lost 15 bases, and 15 bases lay in between.

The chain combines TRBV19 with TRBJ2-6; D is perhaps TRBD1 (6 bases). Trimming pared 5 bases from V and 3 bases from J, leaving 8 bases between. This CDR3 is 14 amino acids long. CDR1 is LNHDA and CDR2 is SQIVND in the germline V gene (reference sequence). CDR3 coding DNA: TGTGCCAGTAGTCAGGACAGTGGGGCCAACGTCCTGACTTTC. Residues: CASSQDSGANVLTF.

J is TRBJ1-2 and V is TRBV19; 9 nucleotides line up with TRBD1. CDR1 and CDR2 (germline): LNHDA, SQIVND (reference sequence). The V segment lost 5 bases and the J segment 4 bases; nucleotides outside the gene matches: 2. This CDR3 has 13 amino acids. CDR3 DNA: TGTGCCAGTAGTTCGACAGGGGGCTATGGCTACACCTTC. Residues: CASSSTGGYGYTF.

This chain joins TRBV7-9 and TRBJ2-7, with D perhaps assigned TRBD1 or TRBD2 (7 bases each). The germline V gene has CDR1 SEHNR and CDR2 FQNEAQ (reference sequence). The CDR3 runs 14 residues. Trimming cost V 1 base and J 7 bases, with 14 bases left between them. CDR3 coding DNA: TGTGCCAGCAGCTTAGGATCAGGGGGGGCTGAGCAGTACTTC. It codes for CASSLGSGGAEQYF.

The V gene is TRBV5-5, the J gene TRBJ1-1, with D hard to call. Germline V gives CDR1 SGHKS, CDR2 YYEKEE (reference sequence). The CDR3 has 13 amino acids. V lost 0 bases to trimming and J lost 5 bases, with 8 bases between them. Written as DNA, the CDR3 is TGTGCCAGCAGCTTGGTGGGGAAGACTGAAGCTTTCTTT. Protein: CASSLVGKTEAFF.

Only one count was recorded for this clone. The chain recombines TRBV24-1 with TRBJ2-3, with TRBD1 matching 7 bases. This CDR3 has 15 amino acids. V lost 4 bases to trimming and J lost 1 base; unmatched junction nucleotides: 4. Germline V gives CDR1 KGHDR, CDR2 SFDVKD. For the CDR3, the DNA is TGTGCCACCAGTGACCGGGACAGACGCACAGATACGCAGTATTTT. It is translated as CATSDRDRRTDTQYF.

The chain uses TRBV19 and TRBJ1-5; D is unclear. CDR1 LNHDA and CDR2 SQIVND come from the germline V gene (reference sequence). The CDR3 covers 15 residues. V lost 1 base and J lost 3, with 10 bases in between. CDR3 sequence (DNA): TGTGCCAGTAGTATAGTTCAGGTTTCCAATCAGCCCCAGCATTTT. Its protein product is CASSIVQVSNQPQHF.

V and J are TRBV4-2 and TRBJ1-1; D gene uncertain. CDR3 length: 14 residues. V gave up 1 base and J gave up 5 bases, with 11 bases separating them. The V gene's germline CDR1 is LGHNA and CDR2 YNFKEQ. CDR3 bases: TGTGCCAGCAGCCAAGCTGGAGGTTTAACTGAAGCTTTCTTT. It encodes CASSQAGGLTEAFF.

For the CDR3, the DNA is TGTGCCAGTAGCGGGACTAGCGGGCTGACAGATACGCAGTATTTT. Amino acid sequence: CASSGTSGLTDTQYF. The chain recombines TRBV19 with TRBJ2-3; 12 bases align to TRBD2. The germline CDR1 and CDR2 sequences are LNHDA and SQIVND (reference sequence). J was trimmed by 3 bases and V by 6 bases; bases with no gene match: 4. The CDR3 sequence is 15 residues long. Together with reference TRBV19 and TRBJ2-3, the CDR3 gives the full variable domain: DGGITQSPKYLFRKEGQNVTLSCEQNLNHDAMYWYRQDPGQGLRLIYYSQIVNDFQKGDIAEGYSVSREKKESFPLTVTSAQKNPTAFYLCASSGTSGLTDTQYFGPGTRLTVL.

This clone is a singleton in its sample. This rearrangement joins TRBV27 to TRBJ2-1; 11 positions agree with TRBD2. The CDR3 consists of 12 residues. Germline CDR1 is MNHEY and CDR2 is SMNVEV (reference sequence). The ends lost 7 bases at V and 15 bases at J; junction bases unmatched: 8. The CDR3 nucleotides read TGTGCCAGCACTACTAGCGGGAGTTGGTTGTTCTTC. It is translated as CASTTSGSWLFF.

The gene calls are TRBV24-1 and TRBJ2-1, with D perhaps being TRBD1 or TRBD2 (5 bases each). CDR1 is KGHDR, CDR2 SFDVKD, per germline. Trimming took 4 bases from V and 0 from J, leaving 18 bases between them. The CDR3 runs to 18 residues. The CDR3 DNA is TGTGCCACCAGTGACCCGGGGACCGCCCGAAGCTCCTACAATGAGCAGTTCTTC. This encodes CATSDPGTARSSYNEQFF.

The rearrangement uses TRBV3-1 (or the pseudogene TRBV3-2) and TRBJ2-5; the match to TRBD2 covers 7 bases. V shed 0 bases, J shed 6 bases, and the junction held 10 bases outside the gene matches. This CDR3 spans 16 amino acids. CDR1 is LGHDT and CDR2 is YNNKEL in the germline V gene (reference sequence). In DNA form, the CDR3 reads TGTGCCAGCAGCCAAGAAGGCAGAGGGCGGGGGAAGACCCAGTACTTC. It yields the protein CASSQEGRGRGKTQYF.

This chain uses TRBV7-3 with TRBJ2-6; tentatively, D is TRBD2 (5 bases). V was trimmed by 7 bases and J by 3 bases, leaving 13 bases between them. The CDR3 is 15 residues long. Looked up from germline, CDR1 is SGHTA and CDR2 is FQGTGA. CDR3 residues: CASTPGSGGANVLTF. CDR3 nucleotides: TGTGCCAGCACCCCGGGGAGTGGTGGGGCCAACGTCCTGACTTTC. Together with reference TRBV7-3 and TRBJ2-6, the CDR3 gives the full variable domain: GAGVSQTPSNKVTEKGKYVELRCDPISGHTALYWYRQSLGQGPEFLIYFQGTGAADDSGLPNDRFFAVRPEGSVSTLKIQRTERGDSAVYLCASTPGSGGANVLTFGAGSRLTVL.

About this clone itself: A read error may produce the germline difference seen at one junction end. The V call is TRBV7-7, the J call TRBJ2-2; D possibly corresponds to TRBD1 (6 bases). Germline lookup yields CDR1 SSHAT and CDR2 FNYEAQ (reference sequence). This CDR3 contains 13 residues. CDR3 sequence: CASSKQGTGELFF. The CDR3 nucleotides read TGTGCTAGCAGCAAACAGGGTACCGGGGAGCTGTTTTTT.

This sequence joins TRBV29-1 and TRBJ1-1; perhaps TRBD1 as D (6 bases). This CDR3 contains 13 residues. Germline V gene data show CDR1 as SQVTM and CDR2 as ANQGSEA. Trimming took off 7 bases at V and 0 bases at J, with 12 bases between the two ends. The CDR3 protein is CSARQALNTEAFF. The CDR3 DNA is TGCAGCGCTAGACAGGCTTTGAACACTGAAGCTTTCTTT.

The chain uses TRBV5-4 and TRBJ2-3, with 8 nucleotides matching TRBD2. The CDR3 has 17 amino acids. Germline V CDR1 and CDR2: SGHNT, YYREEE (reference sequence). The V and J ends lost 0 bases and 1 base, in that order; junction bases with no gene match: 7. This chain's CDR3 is CASSLGTRRGGTDTQYF. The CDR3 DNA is TGTGCCAGCAGCTTGGGGACCCGGCGGGGGGGCACAGATACGCAGTATTTT.